Following are 15 T cell receptor beta chains from one sample sequenced in a study of blood T cell repertoires in COVID-19 (dated by TCRdb to 2020 to 2021). The library relied on the immunoSEQ multiplex PCR assay. Drawn from immuneACCESS, this table holds only the in-frame rearrangements with V and J called that TCRdb kept. Clones are partly lost; checked studies trace under half to an unresolved V gene and leave the rest unexplained. Recorded for this sample are around 330,000 clones; roughly nine tenths of them occurred a single time. Clones ranked in the top ten supply approximately 2.5% of the sample. The specimen sequenced was PBMCs or T cells enriched from blood (not recorded which). The receptors were gathered from a man in his 60s who had recovered from COVID-19.

In its sample, this clone was seen once. This sequence joins TRBV20-1 and TRBJ1-1, with no clear D. The V end was cut by 1 base, the J end by 8 bases, with 8 bases between. Per germline, CDR1 DFQATT and CDR2 SNEGSKA (reference sequence). The CDR3 sequence is 11 residues long. CDR3 sequence reads: CSARVVREAFF. The CDR3 DNA sequence: TGCAGTGCTAGAGTGGTGAGGGAAGCTTTCTTT.

The chain recombines TRBV6-5 with TRBJ1-2; maybe TRBD1 (6 bases). Germline values: CDR1 MNHEY, CDR2 SVGAGI. This CDR3 has 12 residues. In DNA form, the CDR3 reads TGTGCTACCCACCAGGGGAGCTATGGCTACACCTTC. This gives the protein CATHQGSYGYTF.

The chain joins TRBV28 to TRBJ2-7, with D perhaps matching TRBD2 (5 bases). CDR3 length: 15 amino acids. The germline CDR1 and CDR2 sequences are MDHEN and SYDVKM. V was clipped by 4 bases and J by 4 bases, with 17 bases between them. The CDR3 reads CASSSPRGFGYEQYF. CDR3 nucleotide sequence: TGTGCCAGCAGTTCCCCACGGGGATTCGGGTACGAGCAGTACTTC.

V gene TRBV29-1 combines with J gene TRBJ2-1, with TRBD1 matching 9 bases. The ends lost 6 bases at V and 3 bases at J; junction bases unmatched: 6. The CDR3 covers 14 residues. CDR1 and CDR2 (germline): SQVTM, ANQGSEA. The CDR3 coding sequence is TGCAGCGTCCTCGGGACAGGGAGCTACAATGAGCAGTTCTTC. It codes for CSVLGTGSYNEQFF.

This chain connects TRBV27 to TRBJ2-5, with TRBD2 matching 13 bases. The CDR3 loop spans 18 amino acids. J lost 4 bases, V lost 4 bases, and 12 bases had no gene match. The germline V gene has CDR1 MNHEY and CDR2 SMNVEV (reference sequence). CDR3 sequence (DNA): TGTGCCAGCAGTTACAACCCCTTCGGACTAGCGGGGGTAGAGACCCAGTACTTC. Protein sequence: CASSYNPFGLAGVETQYF.

The chain employs TRBV4-3 and TRBJ2-3, with D possibly TRBD1 on 5 matching bases. Trimming removed 4 bases from V and 3 bases from J, with 14 bases in between. In germline, CDR1 is LGHNA, CDR2 YSLEER. The CDR3 spans 15 residues. The CDR3: CASSLGRAMTDTQYF. The CDR3 bases are TGCGCCAGCAGCCTCGGCAGGGCGATGACAGATACGCAGTATTTT.

The chain has TRBV5-1 and TRBJ2-7; TRBD2 matches 8 bases. Germline CDR1 and CDR2: SGHRS and YFSETQ. J gave up 2 bases and V 4 bases, and 5 bases lay outside the gene matches. The CDR3 is made up of 14 amino acids. The DNA of the CDR3 is TGCGCCAGCAGCGTGACAGCGGGAGCCTACGAGCAGTACTTC. Amino acids: CASSVTAGAYEQYF.

The V gene is TRBV27, the J gene TRBJ1-2; D is undetermined. Deletions cut 0 bases from V and 6 bases from J, with 8 bases between. Per germline, CDR1 MNHEY and CDR2 SMNVEV (reference sequence). There are 13 residues in the CDR3. The CDR3 spells CASSLSASNGYTF. The CDR3 nucleotides are TGTGCCAGCAGTTTATCCGCGTCAAATGGCTACACCTTC.

The CDR3 DNA reads as TGTGCCAGCAGTTCAGGGTTTTCTGGCTACACCTTC. Its protein product is CASSSGFSGYTF. The V and J genes are TRBV11-3 and TRBJ1-2, with D tentatively TRBD1 (5 bases). CDR1 is SGHNT and CDR2 is YENEEA in the germline V gene. The CDR3 totals 12 residues. The V end lost 6 bases, the J end lost 7 bases, and 12 bases lay between the germline ends. The complete variable domain, with remaining parts taken from reference TRBV11-3 and TRBJ1-2, reads EAGVVQSPRYKIIEKKQPVAFWCNPISGHNTLYWYLQNLGQGPELLIRYENEEAVDDSQLPKDRFSAERLKGVDSTLKIQPAELGDSAVYLCASSSGFSGYTFGSGTRLTVV.

In this sample, this clone turned up once. The chain recombines TRBV2 with TRBJ1-1; D perhaps matches TRBD1 (5 bases). The CDR3 is 13 amino acids. Trimming stripped 7 bases from V and 5 bases from J, with 14 bases between. In germline, CDR1 is SNHLY, CDR2 FYNNEI. CDR3 DNA: TGTGCCAGCACTCCGGGACTTAGTACTGAAGCTTTCTTT. Amino acids: CASTPGLSTEAFF.

The chain uses TRBV14 and TRBJ2-1; D remains unclear. The germline gives CDR1 SGHDN, CDR2 FVKESK. CDR3 length: 17 residues. V dropped 1 base and J dropped 0 bases, with 13 bases sitting between them. This CDR3 is CASSQVWSLSSYNEQFF. For the CDR3, the DNA is TGTGCCAGCAGCCAAGTCTGGTCGCTTAGCTCCTACAATGAGCAGTTCTTC.

The chain uses TRBV25-1 and TRBJ2-7; 8 bases are a match to TRBD1. With 3 bases clipped from V and 3 bases from J, the junction kept 7 bases outside the gene matches. The CDR3 has 15 amino acids. Germline lookup yields CDR1 MGHDK and CDR2 SYGVNS. CDR3 sequence (DNA): TGTGCCAGCAGTGACCCTCAGGGGGCGTTCTACGAGCAGTACTTC. This sequence encodes CASSDPQGAFYEQYF.

The rearrangement links TRBV5-4 to TRBJ2-1; D is perhaps TRBD2 (6 bases). The CDR3 has 16 residues. V was cut by 5 bases and J by 2 bases, with 17 bases left in between. Germline CDR1 and CDR2: SGHNT and YYREEE (reference sequence). The DNA of the CDR3 is TGTGCCAGCAGACCTCATAGCGGAACCCCCTACAATGAGCAGTTCTTC. Protein: CASRPHSGTPYNEQFF.

The J gene is TRBJ1-2, the V gene TRBV2; D gene ambiguous. V dropped 8 bases and J dropped 7 bases, with 20 bases sitting between them. CDR1 is SNHLY, CDR2 FYNNEI, per germline. The CDR3 has 14 residues. The CDR3 is CASARSGDWRGYTF. CDR3 coding DNA: TGTGCCAGCGCCCGGTCGGGAGACTGGCGTGGCTACACCTTC.

CDR3 amino acids: CASSLQLNSGNTIYF. The CDR3 bases are TGTGCCAGCAGCTTACAACTCAACTCTGGAAACACCATATATTTT. The V call is TRBV11-2, the J call TRBJ1-3; no clear D. The CDR3 length is 15 residues. V lost 2 bases and J 0 bases, leaving 8 bases between the germline ends. The V gene's germline CDR1 is SGHAT and CDR2 FQNNGV.